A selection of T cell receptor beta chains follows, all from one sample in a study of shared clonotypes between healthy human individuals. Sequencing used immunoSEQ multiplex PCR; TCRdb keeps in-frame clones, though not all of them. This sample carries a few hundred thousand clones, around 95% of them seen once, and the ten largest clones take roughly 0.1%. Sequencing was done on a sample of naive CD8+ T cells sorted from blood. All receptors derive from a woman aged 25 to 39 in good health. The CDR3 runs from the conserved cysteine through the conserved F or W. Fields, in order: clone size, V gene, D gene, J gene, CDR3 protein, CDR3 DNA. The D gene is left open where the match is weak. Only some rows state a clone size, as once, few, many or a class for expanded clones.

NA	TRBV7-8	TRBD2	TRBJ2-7	CASSLALGGTSETYEQYF	TGTGCCAGCAGCTTAGCCTTGGGCGGGACTAGCGAGACCTACGAGCAGTACTTC
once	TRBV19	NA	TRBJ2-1	CASSIVHPNEQFF	TGTGCCAGTAGTATAGTTCACCCCAATGAGCAGTTCTTC
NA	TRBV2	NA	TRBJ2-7	CASRGGGAYEQYF	TGTGCCAGCAGGGGAGGGGGAGCCTACGAGCAGTACTTC
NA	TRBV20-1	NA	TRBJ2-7	CSARSAYEQYF	TGCAGTGCTAGAAGCGCTTACGAGCAGTACTTC
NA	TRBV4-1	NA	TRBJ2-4	CASSQRGQSPLRGKNIQYF	TGCGCCAGCAGCCAACGAGGACAGTCCCCCCTCCGGGGCAAGAACATTCAGTACTTC
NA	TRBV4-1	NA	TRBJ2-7	CASSQDRIGVADSYEQYF	TGCGCCAGCAGCCAAGATCGCATCGGGGTAGCTGATTCCTACGAGCAGTACTTC
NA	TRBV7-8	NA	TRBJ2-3	CASSSSGGADTQYF	TGTGCCAGCAGCTCATCCGGTGGCGCAGATACGCAGTATTTT
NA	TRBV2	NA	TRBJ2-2	CASKAPNTGELFF	TGTGCCAGCAAAGCTCCGAACACCGGGGAGCTGTTTTTT
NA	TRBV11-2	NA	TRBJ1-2	CASSPDRYGYTF	TGTGCCAGCAGCCCGGACAGATATGGCTACACCTTC
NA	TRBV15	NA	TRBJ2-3	CATSTPSEDPTDTQYF	TGTGCCACCAGCACCCCTTCGGAGGACCCCACAGATACGCAGTATTTT
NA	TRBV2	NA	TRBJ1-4	CASSEWGGQANEKLFF	TGTGCCAGCAGTGAATGGGGGGGCCAGGCTAATGAAAAACTGTTTTTT
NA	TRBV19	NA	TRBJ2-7	CASSPGEVYEQYF	TGTGCCAGTAGTCCAGGGGAGGTCTACGAGCAGTACTTC
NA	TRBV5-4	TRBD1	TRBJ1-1	CASSLPRGQPNTEAFF	TGTGCCAGCAGCTTACCCAGGGGACAGCCGAACACTGAAGCTTTCTTT
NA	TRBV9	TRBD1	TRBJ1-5	CASSGGQGGDQPQHF	TGTGCCAGCAGCGGGGGACAGGGAGGAGATCAGCCCCAGCATTTT
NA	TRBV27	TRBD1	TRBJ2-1	CASSLSTGSPYNEQFF	TGTGCCAGCAGTTTATCGACAGGGTCCCCCTACAATGAGCAGTTCTTC
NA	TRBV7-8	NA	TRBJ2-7	CASSFGGGRYEQYF	TGTGCCAGCAGCTTCGGTGGTGGTCGCTACGAGCAGTACTTC
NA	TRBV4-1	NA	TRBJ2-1	CASTRWLGNEQFF	TGCGCCAGCACCCGATGGCTTGGGAATGAGCAGTTCTTC
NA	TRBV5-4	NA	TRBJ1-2	CASSWGGTLYGYTF	TGTGCCAGCAGCTGGGGGGGGACACTCTATGGCTACACCTTC
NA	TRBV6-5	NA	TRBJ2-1	CASSLAGFHNEQFF	TGTGCCAGCAGTCTTGCAGGGTTCCACAATGAGCAGTTCTTC
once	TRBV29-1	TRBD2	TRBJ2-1	CSVGGLATGSGNEQFF	TGCAGCGTTGGGGGACTAGCGACAGGTTCGGGGAATGAGCAGTTCTTC
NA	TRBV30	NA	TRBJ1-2	CAWSVLDLAYYGYTF	TGTGCCTGGAGTGTCTTGGATTTGGCGTACTATGGCTACACCTTC
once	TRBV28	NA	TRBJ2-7	CASSWPSQGDSYEQYF	TGTGCCAGCAGTTGGCCCTCACAGGGTGACTCCTACGAGCAGTACTTC
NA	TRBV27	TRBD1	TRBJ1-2	CASTKAGTGAPRGGYTF	TGTGCCAGCACCAAAGCCGGGACAGGGGCCCCGCGGGGCGGCTACACCTTC
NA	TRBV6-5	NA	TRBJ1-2	CASSLTDSDGYTF	TGTGCCAGCAGTTTAACCGACTCCGATGGCTACACCTTC
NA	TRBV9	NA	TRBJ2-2	CASNAGLRPGELFF	TGTGCCAGCAATGCGGGACTCCGTCCCGGGGAGCTGTTTTTT
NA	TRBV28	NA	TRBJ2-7	CASSLGTGQYF	TGTGCCAGCAGTTTAGGAACTGGGCAGTACTTC
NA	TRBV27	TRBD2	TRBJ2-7	CASSFEGKGLAGYEQYF	TGTGCCAGCAGTTTCGAGGGGAAGGGACTAGCAGGGTACGAGCAGTACTTC
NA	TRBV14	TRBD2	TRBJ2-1	CASSHSGTSYNEQFF	TGTGCCAGCAGCCATTCCGGGACTAGTTACAATGAGCAGTTCTTC
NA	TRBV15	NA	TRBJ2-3	CATSRAGTSTDTQYF	TGTGCCACCAGCAGGGCAGGGACGTCCACAGATACGCAGTATTTT
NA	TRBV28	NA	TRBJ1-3	CASSASPGNTIYF	TGTGCCAGCAGTGCATCACCGGGAAACACCATATATTTT
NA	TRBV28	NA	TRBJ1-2	CASSLLSENYGYTF	TGTGCCAGCAGTTTATTATCAGAGAACTATGGCTACACCTTC
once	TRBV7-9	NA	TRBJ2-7	CASSLVGGREQYF	TGTGCCAGCAGCTTAGTTGGGGGTCGAGAGCAGTACTTC
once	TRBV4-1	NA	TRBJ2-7	CASSQDPAVSYEQYF	TGCGCCAGCAGCCAAGATCCGGCAGTCAGCTACGAGCAGTACTTC
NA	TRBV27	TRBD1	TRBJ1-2	CASSLTGTVYGYTF	TGTGCCAGCAGTTTAACCGGGACAGTCTATGGCTACACCTTC
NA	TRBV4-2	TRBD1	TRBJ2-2	CASSQGYPGTELTGELFF	TGTGCCAGCAGCCAAGGGTACCCCGGGACAGAGCTAACCGGGGAGCTGTTTTTT